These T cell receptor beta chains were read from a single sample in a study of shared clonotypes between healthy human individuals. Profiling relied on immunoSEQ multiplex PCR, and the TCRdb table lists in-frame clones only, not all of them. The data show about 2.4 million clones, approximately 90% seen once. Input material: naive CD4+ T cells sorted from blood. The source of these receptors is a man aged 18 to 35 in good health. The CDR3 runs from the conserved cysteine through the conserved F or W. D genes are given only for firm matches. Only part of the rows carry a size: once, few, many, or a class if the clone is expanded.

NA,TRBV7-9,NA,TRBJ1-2,TGTGCCAGCAGCGGAAGGTGGGACGGCTATGGCTACACCTTC,CASSGRWDGYGYTF
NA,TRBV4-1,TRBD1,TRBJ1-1,TGCGCCAGCAGCCAACTCGACAGGGGGGGCATGAACACTGAAGCTTTCTTT,CASSQLDRGGMNTEAFF
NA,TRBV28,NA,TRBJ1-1,TGTGCCAGCAGTTCCCCCCCCGGGTGGACTGAAGCTTTCTTT,CASSSPPGWTEAFF
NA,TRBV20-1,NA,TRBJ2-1,TGCAGTGCTAGAGATATAAATGAGCAGTTCTTC,CSARDINEQFF
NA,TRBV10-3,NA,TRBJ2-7,TGTGCCATCAGTGAGTCTGGGGGGGCGGCCGAGCAGTACTTC,CAISESGGAAEQYF
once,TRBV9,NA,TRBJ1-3,TGTGCCAGCAGCTCAGGAGGGATAGGAAACACCATATATTTT,CASSSGGIGNTIYF
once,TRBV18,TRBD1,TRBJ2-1,TGTGCCAGCTCACCACAGGGGGCTTACAATGAGCAGTTCTTC,CASSPQGAYNEQFF
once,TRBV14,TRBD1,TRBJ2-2,TGTGCCAGCAGCCAGGGACAGGGACAAACCGGGGAGCTGTTTTTT,CASSQGQGQTGELFF
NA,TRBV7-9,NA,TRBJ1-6,TGTGCCAGCAGCTTAAGGGGGGAGGGATCACCCCTCCACTTT,CASSLRGEGSPLHF
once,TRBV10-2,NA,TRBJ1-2,TGCGCCAGCAGCCCCCCCAGCAGCCCCTATGGCTACACCTTC,CASSPPSSPYGYTF
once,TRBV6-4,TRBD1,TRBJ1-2,TGTGCCAGCAGTTTACAACCGGGACAGGGACCTTCGGGCTACACCTTC,CASSLQPGQGPSGYTF
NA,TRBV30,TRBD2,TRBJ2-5,TGTGCCTCTTATGGACTAGCCGGGGAGACCCAGTACTTC,CASYGLAGETQYF
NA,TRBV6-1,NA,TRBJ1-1,TGTGCCAGCTTGGCGGGGAACACTGAAGCTTTCTTT,CASLAGNTEAFF
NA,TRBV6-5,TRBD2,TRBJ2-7,TGTGCCAGCAGACCCCGACTAGCGGGAGGTAACGAGCAGTACTTC,CASRPRLAGGNEQYF
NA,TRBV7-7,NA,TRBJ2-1,TGTGCTAGCAGCTCAGACAGCTACAATGAGCAGTTCTTC,CASSSDSYNEQFF
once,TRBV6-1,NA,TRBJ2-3,TGTGCCGGACGGACGGGCCGCGCGCAGTATTTT,CAGRTGRAQYF
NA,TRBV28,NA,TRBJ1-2,TGTGCCACCAAACGACGGCTCTATGGCTACACCTTC,CATKRRLYGYTF
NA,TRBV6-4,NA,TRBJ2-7,TGTGCCAGCGGAGCTAACAGGGGGGGACTCTACGAGCAGTACTTC,CASGANRGGLYEQYF
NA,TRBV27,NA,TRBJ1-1,TGTGCCAGCAGTTACAGGCAGAACACTGAAGCTTTCTTT,CASSYRQNTEAFF
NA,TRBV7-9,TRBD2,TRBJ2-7,TGTGCCAGCAGCTTTAGGGCGGGAGGCACCTACGAGCAGTACTTC,CASSFRAGGTYEQYF
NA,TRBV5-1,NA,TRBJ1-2,TGCGCCAGCAGCGACGCCCTGGCGGGATACTATGGCTACACCTTC,CASSDALAGYYGYTF
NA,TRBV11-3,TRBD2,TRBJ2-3,TGTGCCAGCAGCTTTAGCGGGGGGGCTGATACGCAGTATTTT,CASSFSGGADTQYF
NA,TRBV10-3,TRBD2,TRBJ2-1,TGTGCCATCAGGGGACTAGCGGGAGAGAATGAGCAGTTCTTC,CAIRGLAGENEQFF
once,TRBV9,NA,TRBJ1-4,TGTGCCAGCCAGAGAGCAACTAATGAAAAACTGTTTTTT,CASQRATNEKLFF
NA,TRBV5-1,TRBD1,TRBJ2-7,TGCGCCAGCAGCGCGGGACAGGGCTTCTACGAGCAGTACTTC,CASSAGQGFYEQYF
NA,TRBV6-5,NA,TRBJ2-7,TGTGCCAGCAGTGGGGGGGCCTCGTTGTACTTC,CASSGGASLYF
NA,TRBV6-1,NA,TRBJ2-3,TGTGCCACTAAGTTCGGGATTAACACAGATACGCAGTATTTT,CATKFGINTDTQYF
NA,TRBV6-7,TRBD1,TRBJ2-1,TGTGCCAGCAGTTACCGACACAGGGGACCATCCTACAATGAGCAGTTCTTC,CASSYRHRGPSYNEQFF
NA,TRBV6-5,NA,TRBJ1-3,TGTGCCAGCAGTAGAGGGAGCGGAAACACCATATATTTT,CASSRGSGNTIYF
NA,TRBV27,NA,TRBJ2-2,TGTGCCAGCAGTCCCCCGGCCGGGGAGCTGTTTTTT,CASSPPAGELFF
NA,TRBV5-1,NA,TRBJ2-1,TGCGCCAGCAGCTTGGAACTAGGGCACAATGAGCAGTTCTTC,CASSLELGHNEQFF
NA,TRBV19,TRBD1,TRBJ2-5,TGTGCCAGTAGTTCCAGGGACAGCCCGGGGGAGACCCAGTACTTC,CASSSRDSPGETQYF
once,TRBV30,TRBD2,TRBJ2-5,TGTGCCTGGAGTGCCCAGGGACTAGTCGTGCAAGAGACCCAGTACTTC,CAWSAQGLVVQETQYF
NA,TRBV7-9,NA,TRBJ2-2,TGTGCCAGCAGCTTAGAGGACCTTCAGAACACCGGGGAGCTGTTTTTT,CASSLEDLQNTGELFF
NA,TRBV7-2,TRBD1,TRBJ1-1,TGTGCCAGCAGCTGGCAGGGGGACGAGGTAGCTGAAGCTTTCTTT,CASSWQGDEVAEAFF
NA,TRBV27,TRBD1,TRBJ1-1,TGTGCCAGCAGCTTTGGGACAGGTTTTATTGCCACTGAAGCTTTCTTT,CASSFGTGFIATEAFF
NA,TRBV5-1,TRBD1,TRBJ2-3,TGCGCCAGCAGCAGGGACAGAGTCACAGATACGCAGTATTTT,CASSRDRVTDTQYF
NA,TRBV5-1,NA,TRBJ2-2,TGCGCCAGCAGCTTGGTCGGCAGCACCGGGGAGCTGTTTTTT,CASSLVGSTGELFF
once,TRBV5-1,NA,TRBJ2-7,TGCGCCAGCAGCTTGGTTGCAGAACGCGAGCAGTACTTC,CASSLVAEREQYF
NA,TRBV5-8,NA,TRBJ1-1,TGTGCCAGCAGCGTACTCAACACTGAAGCTTTCTTT,CASSVLNTEAFF
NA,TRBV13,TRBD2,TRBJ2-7,TGTGCCAGCAGCTCAGAGGGGCTAGCGGGAACCTACGAGCAGTACTTC,CASSSEGLAGTYEQYF
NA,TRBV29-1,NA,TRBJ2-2,TGCAGCGTTGCTCTTGGAGGGGTGAATATAGCCGGGGAGCTGTTTTTT,CSVALGGVNIAGELFF
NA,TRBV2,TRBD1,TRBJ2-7,TGTGCCAGCAGTGACATCGGGACAGGGGGCAACGAGCAGTACTTC,CASSDIGTGGNEQYF
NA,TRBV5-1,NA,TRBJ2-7,TGCGCCAGCAGCCCTGAAGGCAGGGAGGTGCAGTACTTC,CASSPEGREVQYF
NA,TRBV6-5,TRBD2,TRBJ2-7,TGTGCCAGCAGTTACTCATTCGGACTAGCGGGAGTCGAGCAGTACTTC,CASSYSFGLAGVEQYF